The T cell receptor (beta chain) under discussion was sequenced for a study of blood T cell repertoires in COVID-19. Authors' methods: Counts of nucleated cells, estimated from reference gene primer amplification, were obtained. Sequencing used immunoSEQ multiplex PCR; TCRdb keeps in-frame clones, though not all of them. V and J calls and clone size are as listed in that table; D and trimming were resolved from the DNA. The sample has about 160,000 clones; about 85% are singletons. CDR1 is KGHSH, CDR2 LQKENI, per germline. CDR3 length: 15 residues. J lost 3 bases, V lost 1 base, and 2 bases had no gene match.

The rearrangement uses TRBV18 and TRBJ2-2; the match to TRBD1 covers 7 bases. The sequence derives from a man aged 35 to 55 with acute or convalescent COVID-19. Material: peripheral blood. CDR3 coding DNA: TGTGCCAGCTCACCACGGCAGGGGGACACCGGGGAGCTGTTTTTT. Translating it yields CASSPRQGDTGELFF. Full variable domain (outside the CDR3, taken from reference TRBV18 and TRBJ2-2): NAGVMQNPRHLVRRRGQEARLRCSPMKGHSHVYWYRQLPEEGLKFMVYLQKENIIDESGMPKERFSAEFPKEGPSILRIQQVVRGDSAAYFCASSPRQGDTGELFFGEGSRLTVL.